This T cell receptor beta chain was recorded in a study of T cell repertoires in cytomegalovirus infection. Study-wide context: CMV infection plus the matching HLA type was flagged by public TCR beta signatures.

Points on this clonotype: Its antigen is still unknown.

Study-wide findings and caveats: CMV-specific TCR beta clonotypes restricted by HLA-C dominated the ex vivo response. Frequencies of public TCR beta families were cumulated, and this identified carriers of CMV plus the relevant HLA.

MiXCR, run by TCRdb on the reads, gives a single entry per CDR3 protein. This table holds some 700,000 distinct CDR3 sequences, 35% to 45% found once. Germline V CDR1 and CDR2: SEHNR, FQNEAQ (reference sequence). This CDR3 has 16 residues. Trimming pared 5 bases from V and 1 base from J, leaving 17 bases between. This TCR was recovered from a human donor in good health (CMV status not recorded). Some clones in this sample may be carry-over from other donors' samples. Material for sequencing was PBMCs. The rearrangement uses TRBV7-9 and TRBJ2-5; weak D call: TRBD1 (5 bases). The CDR3 DNA is TGTGCCAGCAGCCCTTTCGAAGGACAACGCCAAGAGACCCAGTACTTC. Encoded protein: CASSPFEGQRQETQYF.